Listed here are 6 T cell receptor beta chains from one sample, sequenced in a study of blood T cell repertoires in COVID-19 (dated by TCRdb to about 2020). The method was the immunoSEQ multiplex PCR assay. TCRdb mirrors the immuneACCESS table, restricted to in-frame sequences. Some clones are absent from its copies; in checked studies, under half trace to an unresolved V gene, and the reason for the others is unknown. For this sample there are roughly 58,000 clones; under 80% appear just once. The ten largest clones take up around half of the sample. Sequences were obtained from PBMCs or T cells enriched from blood (not recorded which). These receptors were collected from a woman aged 55 to 70 who had been exposed to COVID-19.

This clone was observed once. This rearrangement joins TRBV11-3 to TRBJ2-1; TRBD2 matches at 11 bases. The germline CDR1 and CDR2 sequences are SGHNT and YENEEA. The CDR3 loop spans 17 amino acids. V trimming: 1 base; J trimming: 7 bases; junction bases outside the gene matches: 9. CDR3 nucleotides: TGTGCCAGCAGCTTAGGGACTAGCGGGTCGAGAGGGAATGAGCAGTTCTTC. Protein product: CASSLGTSGSRGNEQFF.

This clone was observed a few times. V usage is TRBV30 and J usage is TRBJ1-5; unclear D gene. The CDR3 sequence is 10 residues long. Germline V lookup: CDR1 GTSNPN, CDR2 SVGIG (reference sequence). V lost 7 bases, J lost 6 bases, and 7 bases lay in between. As DNA, the CDR3 is TGTGCCTTGGGGAGTCAGCCCCAGCATTTT. It is translated as CALGSQPQHF.

V and J are TRBV7-9 and TRBJ1-3; no clear D. The length of the CDR3 is 12 residues. V was cut by 5 bases and J by 4 bases, with 6 bases left in between. Germline lookup yields CDR1 SEHNR and CDR2 FQNEAQ (reference sequence). CDR3 sequence reads: CASSQQGNTIYF. The CDR3 coding sequence is TGTGCCAGCAGCCAACAGGGAAACACCATATATTTT.

This chain joins TRBV6-4 and TRBJ2-7; 8 bases fit TRBD1. CDR3 length: 15 residues. V lost 2 bases, J lost 0 bases, and 3 bases stayed unmatched. CDR1 and CDR2 (germline): MRHNA, SNTAGT. CDR3 region: CASSDHGQGSYEQYF. In nucleotides, the CDR3 is TGTGCCAGCAGTGACCATGGACAGGGCTCCTACGAGCAGTACTTC.

The rearrangement links TRBV3-1 (or the pseudogene TRBV3-2) to TRBJ1-1; D is undetermined. Germline lookup yields CDR1 LGHDT and CDR2 YNNKEL (reference sequence). Trimming left V 4 bases short and J 4 bases short, with 7 bases between. The CDR3 runs 12 residues. The DNA for the CDR3 is TGTGCCAGCAGCCGCCTAGGCACTGAAGCTTTCTTT. Translating it yields CASSRLGTEAFF.

This chain connects TRBV5-5 to TRBJ2-7; D is undetermined. This CDR3 is built from 15 residues. V was shortened by 0 bases and J by 2 bases, with 12 bases between the two germline ends. Germline-derived CDR1 and CDR2 are SGHKS and YYEKEE (reference sequence). The CDR3 spells CASSLGAVITYEQYF. The CDR3 DNA reads TGTGCCAGCAGCTTGGGGGCCGTGATTACCTACGAGCAGTACTTC.